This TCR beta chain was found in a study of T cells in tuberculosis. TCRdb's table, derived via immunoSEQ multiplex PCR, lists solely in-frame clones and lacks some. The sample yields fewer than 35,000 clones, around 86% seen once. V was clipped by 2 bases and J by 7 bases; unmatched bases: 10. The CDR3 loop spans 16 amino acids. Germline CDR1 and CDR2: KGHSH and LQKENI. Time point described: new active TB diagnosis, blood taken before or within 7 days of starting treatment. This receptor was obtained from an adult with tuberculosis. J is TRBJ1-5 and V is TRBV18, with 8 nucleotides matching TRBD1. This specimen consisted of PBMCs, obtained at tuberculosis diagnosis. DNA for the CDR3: TGTGCCAGCTCACCAGTTGGACAGGGTTCAGGACAGCCCCAGCATTTT. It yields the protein CASSPVGQGSGQPQHF.